Each of the 26 T cell receptor beta chains below was sequenced from the same sample in a study of blood T cell repertoires in COVID-19. Sequencing used immunoSEQ multiplex PCR; TCRdb keeps in-frame clones, though not all of them. The repertoire consists of some 220,000 clones, with less than 85% occurring once and the leading ten covering 5.5% to 8.5%. The sequenced sample was peripheral blood. The receptors originated from a woman in her 70s with acute or convalescent COVID-19.

This clone appeared a few times. V gene TRBV9 combines with J gene TRBJ2-7; 12 nucleotides line up with TRBD1. The CDR3 consists of 14 residues. The J segment lost 5 bases and the V segment lost 2 bases, leaving 2 bases of the junction unmatched. The germline V gene encodes CDR1 SGDLS and CDR2 YYNGEE. CDR3 sequence (DNA): TGTGCCAGCAGCGTGGGGACAGGGGGCCACGAGCAGTACTTC. Translating it yields CASSVGTGGHEQYF.

The chain recombines TRBV5-6 with TRBJ2-7; 10 bases align to TRBD1. The CDR3 has 17 amino acids. Germline assignment: CDR1 SGHDT and CDR2 YYEEEE. The trim removed 0 bases at V and 6 bases at J, leaving 12 bases unmatched. DNA for the CDR3: TGTGCCAGCAGCTTGGACCTTATGACAGGGGGCGCGTCCGAGCAGTACTTC. It codes for CASSLDLMTGGASEQYF.

This chain joins TRBV18 and TRBJ2-2; D might be TRBD2 (5 bases). Per germline, CDR1 KGHSH and CDR2 LQKENI. The CDR3 totals 15 residues. Between the trimmed V and J ends, which lost 0 bases and 2 bases, there was a span of 7 bases. CDR3 protein: CASSPPRVNTGELFF. CDR3 DNA: TGTGCCAGCTCACCACCGAGGGTTAACACCGGGGAGCTGTTTTTT.

This clone was observed many times. This chain connects TRBV5-1 to TRBJ1-1, with TRBD1 identical over 7 bases. CDR1 and CDR2 from the germline V gene are SGHRS and YFSETQ. Trimming cost V 5 bases and J 1 base; bases outside gene matches: 5. This CDR3 contains 14 residues. In DNA, the CDR3 is TGCGCCAGCAGGCAGGACAGGCCGAACACTGAAGCTTTCTTT. This translates into CASRQDRPNTEAFF.

This rearrangement joins TRBV7-2 to TRBJ2-1, with TRBD2 matching over 8 bases. CDR1 SGHTA and CDR2 FQGNSA come from the germline V gene. The CDR3 is 15 amino acids. V trimming: 5 bases; J trimming: 3 bases; junction bases outside the gene matches: 6. The CDR3 reads CASSPQSGGYNEQFF. The CDR3 nucleotides read TGTGCCAGCAGCCCCCAAAGCGGGGGCTACAATGAGCAGTTCTTC. The entire variable domain, with the rest obtained from reference TRBV7-2 and TRBJ2-1, is as follows: GAGVSQSPSNKVTEKGKDVELRCDPISGHTALYWYRQSLGQGLEFLIYFQGNSAPDKSGLPSDRFSAERTGGSVSTLTIQRTQQEDSAVYLCASSPQSGGYNEQFFGPGTRLTVL.

The table lists this clone with a count of one. The chain is built from TRBV21-1 and TRBJ2-7; the table names TRBD1, a call not compared with the DNA. TRBV21-1 is designated a pseudogene. The CDR3 is made up of 15 amino acids. CDR3 DNA: TGTGCCAGCAAAACAGGGGGCAACAGCTCCTACGAGCAGTACGTC. It specifies CASKTGGNSSYEQYV.

V gene TRBV7-9 combines with J gene TRBJ1-2, with D possibly TRBD1 on 5 matching bases. The germline V and J ends were trimmed by 4 bases and 7 bases, with 16 bases remaining between them. This CDR3 has 14 amino acids. Germline CDR1 and CDR2: SEHNR and FQNEAQ (reference sequence). Here the CDR3 reads CASSSQGQYFGYTF. CDR3 sequence (DNA): TGTGCCAGCAGCTCTCAGGGCCAATATTTTGGCTACACCTTC.

The rearrangement uses TRBV5-6 and TRBJ2-2; 10 bases align to TRBD2. J gave up 4 bases and V 3 bases, and 12 bases lay outside the gene matches. The length of the CDR3 is 18 residues. The germline V gene encodes CDR1 SGHDT and CDR2 YYEEEE. The CDR3 DNA is TGTGCCAGCAGCTCGAGGGTAGAATCTAGCGGGGGCACCGGGGAGCTGTTTTTT. Translating gives CASSSRVESSGGTGELFF.

The chain has TRBV6-6 and TRBJ2-3; a weak D match, TRBD2 (5 bases). V dropped 6 bases and J dropped 0 bases, with 10 bases sitting between them. The CDR3 extends over 14 amino acids. Germline V lookup: CDR1 MNHNY, CDR2 SVGAGI (reference sequence). The CDR3 reads CASSPGESTDTQYF. The DNA for the CDR3 is TGTGCCAGCAGCCCCGGGGAGAGCACAGATACGCAGTATTTT.

J is TRBJ2-3 and V is TRBV2, with TRBD1 identical over 11 bases. The CDR3 has 12 residues. Trimming at V came to 11 bases and at J to 4 bases, leaving 2 bases not matched to a gene. The germline gives CDR1 SNHLY, CDR2 FYNNEI. This CDR3 reads CAGGQGADTQYF. The CDR3 DNA reads as TGTGCCGGGGGACAGGGGGCAGATACGCAGTATTTT.

This clone was counted once. The chain joins TRBV7-3 to TRBJ2-2; D is uncertain. This CDR3 contains 14 residues. The ends were cut back, 0 bases at V and 9 bases at J, with 11 bases in the middle. Germline V CDR1 and CDR2: SGHTA, FQGTGA. The CDR3 protein is CASSLTSNSRELFF. The CDR3 bases are TGTGCCAGCAGCTTAACCAGCAATAGCCGGGAGCTGTTTTTT.

This sequence joins TRBV6-7 and TRBJ2-7; D may be TRBD1 (5 bases). TRBV6-7 is flagged as an ORF with uncertain function. The CDR3 runs to 15 residues. Trimming took 6 bases from V and 6 from J, leaving 21 bases between them. The CDR3 loop is CASSILGRVFGEQYF. The CDR3 nucleotides read TGTGCCAGCAGCATTCTAGGCAGGGTTTTCGGCGAGCAGTACTTC.

The chain links TRBV5-1 to TRBJ2-5; D is perhaps TRBD2 (7 bases). V was cut by 0 bases and J by 1 base, with 10 bases left in between. This CDR3 region has 15 residues. Germline loops: CDR1 SGHRS, CDR2 YFSETQ. This chain's CDR3 is CASSLEGGSQETQYF. As DNA, the CDR3 is TGCGCCAGCAGCTTGGAGGGGGGGTCCCAAGAGACCCAGTACTTC.

This rearrangement joins TRBV4-3 to TRBJ2-2, with D hard to call. V lost 0 bases and J lost 9, with 14 bases in between. CDR3 length: 15 residues. The V gene's germline CDR1 is LGHNA and CDR2 YSLEER. CDR3 region: CASSQELTNNRELFF. The CDR3 DNA is TGCGCCAGCAGCCAAGAATTAACCAACAACCGGGAGCTGTTTTTT.

The V gene is TRBV6-5, the J gene TRBJ2-3; no definite D call. Germline V gene data show CDR1 as MNHEY and CDR2 as SVGAGI. The CDR3 is 14 amino acids. Trimming took off 4 bases at V and 0 bases at J, with 8 bases between the two ends. The CDR3 sequence: CASSWVTSTDTQYF. Written as DNA, the CDR3 is TGTGCCAGCAGTTGGGTGACTAGCACAGATACGCAGTATTTT.

V usage is TRBV24-1 and J usage is TRBJ2-7, with 11 bases that match TRBD1. The CDR3 has 17 amino acids. V lost 4 bases and J lost 2; bases outside the gene matches: 9. The germline gives CDR1 KGHDR, CDR2 SFDVKD. The chain's CDR3 is CATSDFRPGQGAYEQYF. CDR3 sequence (DNA): TGTGCCACCAGTGACTTCAGACCGGGACAGGGGGCCTACGAGCAGTACTTC.

The chain joins TRBV24-1 to TRBJ1-2, with 9 bases identical to TRBD1. CDR1 is KGHDR, CDR2 SFDVKD, per germline. The ends lost 7 bases at V and 9 bases at J; junction bases unmatched: 8. The CDR3 contains 13 residues. CDR3: CATRDGTGFRYTF. For the CDR3, the DNA is TGTGCCACCAGAGACGGGACAGGGTTTCGCTACACCTTC.

The chain links TRBV6-5 to TRBJ1-4, with a weak D call TRBD1 (6 bases). This CDR3 has 13 amino acids. Trimming removed 2 bases at V and 8 bases at J, with 9 bases between. CDR1 and CDR2 from the germline V gene are MNHEY and SVGAGI. CDR3 protein: CASSYQGWEKLFF. As DNA, the CDR3 is TGTGCCAGCAGTTACCAGGGGTGGGAAAAACTGTTTTTT.

The rearrangement uses TRBV7-2 and TRBJ2-2, with 8 bases fitting TRBD1. Germline V lookup: CDR1 SGHTA, CDR2 FQGNSA. With 6 bases clipped from V and 5 bases from J, the junction kept 8 bases outside the gene matches. CDR3 size: 15 residues. The CDR3 protein is CASSQQGGRTGELFF. The CDR3 bases are TGTGCCAGCAGTCAACAGGGGGGAAGGACCGGGGAGCTGTTTTTT.

This rearrangement joins TRBV10-3 to TRBJ2-1; D possibly corresponds to TRBD2 (5 bases). The CDR3 totals 13 residues. Per the germline V gene, CDR1 is ENHRY and CDR2 is SYGVKD. The germline V and J ends were trimmed by 0 bases and 13 bases, with 13 bases remaining between them. The CDR3 nucleotides are TGTGCCATCAGTGAGTCGACTACCCCCGGCCAGTTCTTC. It specifies CAISESTTPGQFF.

This clone has only a few counts. In the same sample, other DNA sequences code for this CDR3. V usage is TRBV18 and J usage is TRBJ2-7; TRBD1 matches at 8 bases. With 3 bases clipped from V and 3 bases from J, the junction kept 4 bases outside the gene matches. The CDR3 length is 14 residues. CDR1 is KGHSH, CDR2 LQKENI, per germline. CDR3 loop: CASSPGTGSYEQYF. The CDR3 nucleotides are TGTGCCAGCTCACCCGGGACAGGAAGCTACGAGCAGTACTTC.

CDR3 protein: CASSLYAGGQFF. The CDR3 nucleotides are TGTGCCAGCAGCTTATATGCGGGGGGGCAGTTCTTC. The rearrangement links TRBV7-2 to TRBJ2-1, with 8 bases that match TRBD2. Per the germline V gene, CDR1 is SGHTA and CDR2 is FQGNSA. V was clipped by 2 bases and J by 12 bases; unmatched bases: 3. The CDR3 sequence is 12 residues long.

The J gene is TRBJ2-1, the V gene TRBV12-3 or TRBV12-4; the D is unclear. The CDR3 is 13 amino acids. Trimming took off 2 bases at V and 6 bases at J, with 8 bases between the two ends. CDR3 sequence (DNA): TGTGCCAGCAGTTTAAACAGTCCCAATGAGCAGTTCTTC. Translation gives CASSLNSPNEQFF.

The V and J genes are TRBV5-6 and TRBJ2-3; 12 nucleotides agree with TRBD2. The J segment lost 1 base and the V segment lost 3 bases, leaving 3 bases of the junction unmatched. This CDR3 has 16 amino acids. CDR1 SGHDT and CDR2 YYEEEE come from the germline V gene. The CDR3 region is CASSSSGGGRTDTQYF. The DNA for the CDR3 is TGTGCCAGCAGCTCTAGCGGGGGGGGACGCACAGATACGCAGTATTTT.

CDR3: CASTGTANTGELFF. In DNA, the CDR3 is TGTGCCAGCACAGGGACAGCGAACACCGGGGAGCTGTTTTTT. The chain combines TRBV2 with TRBJ2-2; 7 bases agree with TRBD1. In germline, CDR1 is SNHLY, CDR2 FYNNEI. This CDR3 comprises 14 residues. V dropped 7 bases and J dropped 0; count of bases not matched to a gene: 2.

The V call is TRBV5-6, the J call TRBJ2-5; TRBD2 is a possible D gene (6 bases). The length of the CDR3 is 14 residues. The V and J ends lost 4 bases and 5 bases respectively, with 15 bases between them. Per the germline V gene, CDR1 is SGHDT and CDR2 is YYEEEE. CDR3 in DNA: TGTGCCAGCAGCCGGTGGGGGGTTTCGGAGACCCAGTACTTC. Protein sequence: CASSRWGVSETQYF.